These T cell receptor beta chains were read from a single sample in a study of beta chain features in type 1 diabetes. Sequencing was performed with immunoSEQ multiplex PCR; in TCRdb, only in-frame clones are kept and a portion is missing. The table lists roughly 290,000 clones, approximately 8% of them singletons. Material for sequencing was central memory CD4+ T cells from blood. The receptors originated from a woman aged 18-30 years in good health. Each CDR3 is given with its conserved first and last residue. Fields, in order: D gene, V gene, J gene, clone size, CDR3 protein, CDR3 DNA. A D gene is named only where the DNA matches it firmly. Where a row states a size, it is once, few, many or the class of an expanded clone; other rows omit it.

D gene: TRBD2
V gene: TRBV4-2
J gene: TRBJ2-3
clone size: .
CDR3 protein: CASSQDEGLVLYF
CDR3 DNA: TGTGCCAGCAGCCAAGATGAGGGACTAGTTCTATATTTT

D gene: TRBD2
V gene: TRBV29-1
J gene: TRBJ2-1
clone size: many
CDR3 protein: CSVEDTSGSINEQFF
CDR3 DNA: TGCAGCGTTGAGGATACTAGCGGGAGTATAAATGAGCAGTTCTTC

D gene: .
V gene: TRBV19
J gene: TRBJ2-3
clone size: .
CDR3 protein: CASSIGDTSDTQYF
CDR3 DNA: TGTGCCAGTAGTATCGGTGACACATCAGATACGCAGTATTTT

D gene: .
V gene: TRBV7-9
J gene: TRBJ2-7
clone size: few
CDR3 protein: CASSFQGYEQYF
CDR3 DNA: TGTGCCAGCAGCTTTCAGGGCTACGAGCAGTACTTC

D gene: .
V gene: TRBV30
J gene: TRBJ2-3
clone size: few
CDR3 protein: CAWSLKILRGTDTQYF
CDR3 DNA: TGTGCCTGGAGCCTTAAAATCCTCCGGGGAACAGATACGCAGTATTTT

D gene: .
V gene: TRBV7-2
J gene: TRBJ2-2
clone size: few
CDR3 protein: CASSQNRAGELFF
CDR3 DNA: TGTGCCAGCAGCCAGAACAGGGCCGGGGAGCTGTTTTTT

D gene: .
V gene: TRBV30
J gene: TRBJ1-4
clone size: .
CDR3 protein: CAWMGKANEKLFF
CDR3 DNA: TGTGCCTGGATGGGGAAGGCTAATGAAAAACTGTTTTTT

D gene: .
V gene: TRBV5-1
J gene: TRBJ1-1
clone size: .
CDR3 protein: CASSYGALPEAFF
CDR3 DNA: TGCGCCAGCAGTTATGGGGCACTCCCTGAAGCTTTCTTT

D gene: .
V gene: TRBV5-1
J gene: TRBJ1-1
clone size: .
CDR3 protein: CASTLDGLNTEAFF
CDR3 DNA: TGCGCCAGCACCTTGGACGGTTTGAACACTGAAGCTTTCTTT

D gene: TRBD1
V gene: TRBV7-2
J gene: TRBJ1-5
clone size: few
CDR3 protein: CASSPTGTGFNQPQHF
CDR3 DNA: TGTGCCAGCAGCCCTACCGGGACAGGGTTTAATCAGCCCCAGCATTTT

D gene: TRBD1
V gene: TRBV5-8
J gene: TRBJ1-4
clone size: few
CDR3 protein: CASRRDSLDEKLFF
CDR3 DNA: TGTGCCAGCAGGCGGGACAGTCTCGATGAAAAACTGTTTTTT

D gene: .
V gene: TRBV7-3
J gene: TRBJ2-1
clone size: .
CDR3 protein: CASRGSGNEQFF
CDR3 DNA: TGTGCCAGCAGGGGTTCGGGCAATGAGCAGTTCTTC

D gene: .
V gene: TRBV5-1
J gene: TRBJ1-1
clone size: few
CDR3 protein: CASSWQGGTEAFF
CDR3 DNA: TGCGCCAGCAGTTGGCAGGGAGGCACTGAAGCTTTCTTT

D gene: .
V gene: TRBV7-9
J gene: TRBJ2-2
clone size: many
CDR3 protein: CASSRTENGELFF
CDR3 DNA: TGTGCCAGCAGCAGGACAGAGAACGGGGAGCTGTTTTTT

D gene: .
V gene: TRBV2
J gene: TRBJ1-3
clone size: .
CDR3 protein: CASSEDSRSGNTIYF
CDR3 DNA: TGTGCCAGCAGTGAGGACAGCCGCTCTGGAAACACCATATATTTT